The present T cell receptor beta chain was sequenced within a study of T-cell reconstitution after alpha-beta-depleted transplantation in children (dated by TCRdb to the mid-2010s). Concerning the study at large: T-cell immune reconstitution after TCRalphabeta/CD19-depleted allogeneic hematopoietic cell transplantation in children was quantitatively tracked in the study by means of TCR repertoire profiling.

The CDR3 runs 13 residues from the cysteine to the phenylalanine. CDR3 DNA is the only sequence kept; it has 39 bases, read in frame from the first base. V sheds 4 bases and J sheds 4 bases, leaving 8 bases between their ends. Taken from the germline V gene, the CDR1 and CDR2 loops are MRHNA and SNTAGT. Library creation used PCR. The reads were generated on an Illumina HiSeq 2500. To normalize quantification of the TCRbeta repertoire, the TCR libraries were built with molecular barcoding that relied on unique molecular identifiers. Clones were called with MiXCR by TCRdb after fastp trimmed the public reads at Q25, and only in-frame beta chains were retained. Records with the same CDR3 protein are collapsed into one entry carrying the most frequent genes and DNA. The sample table records more than 450,000 distinct CDR3 sequences; roughly 18% of these occur just once. The ten top clones hold 3% to 3.5% of the sample.

As concerns this clonotype: The clone's antigen remains unknown. No qualities accompany the bases; no much larger clone lies one base away.

The material was PBMCs from the stem cell graft donor, obtained from the stem cell graft. The sequence derives from a human donor who donated a stem cell graft to a child with acute lymphoblastic leukemia. The chain is made from TRBV6-4 and TRBJ2-1, with no reliable assignment of the D segment. The DNA sequence is TGTGCCAGCAGTGTTCAGTTTTACAATGAGCAGTTCTTC. It specifies CASSVQFYNEQFF.